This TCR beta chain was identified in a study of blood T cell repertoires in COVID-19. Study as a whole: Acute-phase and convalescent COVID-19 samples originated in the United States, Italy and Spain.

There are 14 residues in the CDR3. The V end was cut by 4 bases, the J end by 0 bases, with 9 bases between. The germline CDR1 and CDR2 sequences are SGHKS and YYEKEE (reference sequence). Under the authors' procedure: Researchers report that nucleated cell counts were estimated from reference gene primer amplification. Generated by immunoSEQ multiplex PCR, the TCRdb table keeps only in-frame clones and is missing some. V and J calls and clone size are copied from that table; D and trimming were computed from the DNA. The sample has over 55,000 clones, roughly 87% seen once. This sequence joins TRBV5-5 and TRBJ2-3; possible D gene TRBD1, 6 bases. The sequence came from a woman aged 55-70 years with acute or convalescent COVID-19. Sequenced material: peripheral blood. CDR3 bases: TGTGCCAGCAGCCTGGGGGCTAGCACAGATACGCAGTATTTT. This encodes CASSLGASTDTQYF.